The TCR beta chain under discussion was sequenced for a study of CD8+ T cells in alopecia areata. Study-wide context: Treated patients were dosed with oral tofacitinib, taking 5 to 10 mg twice daily. Tofacitinib therapy lasting 6 to 18 months was followed by 6 months off drug. Severity among treated patients was scored by the percentage of scalp area affected. Points from the study as a whole: On tofacitinib, scalp clonality and expanded CD8+ clones among top 100 fell significantly.

It was cDNA, reverse transcribed from extracted RNA, that served as the sequencing template. The method was immunoSEQ multiplex PCR; TCRdb's version includes in-frame clones alone and lacks a portion of them. The table includes 150,000 to 200,000 clones, about three fifths detected once. Regarding treatment: oral pan-JAK inhibitor, 5-10 mg twice daily. In the case of this clone: Antigen unknown.

The V gene's germline CDR1 is GTSNPN and CDR2 SVGIG (reference sequence). There are 17 residues in the CDR3. The junction had 13 bases not matched to a gene; V was cut back by 3 bases and J by 3 bases. This clonotype originated in a human donor with alopecia areata. Sequenced material: CD4+ T cells sorted from blood, taken at week 4, from a patient treated with tofacitinib. This chain uses TRBV30 with TRBJ2-2; TRBD1 agrees at 7 bases. CDR3 in amino acids: CAWSRSPRGYDTGELFF. The CDR3 coding sequence is TGTGCCTGGAGCCGATCCCCCAGGGGGTATGACACCGGGGAGCTGTTTTTT.